The clone carrying this T cell receptor beta chain was counted between two and nine times. Its specificity is unknown. This sample is drawn from a study of response to subunit inactivated influenza vaccine. Looked up from germline, CDR1 is SGHTA and CDR2 is FQGNSA. CDR3 size: 15 residues. V lost 1 base to trimming and J lost 1 base, with 7 bases between them. General study points: Authors suggested each seasonal influenza vaccination recruits few new T cells.

TCRdb itself ran the RT-PCR reads through MiXCR, one entry per CDR3 protein. The profile shows a few hundred thousand distinct CDR3 sequences, 22% of them singletons. This receptor was taken from a man aged 50-75 years who received an inactivated influenza vaccine. Specimen: PBMCs from blood, collected less than 22 months after vaccination. The chain recombines TRBV7-2 with TRBJ2-2; possible D gene TRBD1, 5 bases. Here the CDR3 DNA reads TGTGCCAGCAGCTTAGTAACAGGGAACACCGGGGAGCTGTTTTTT. Translating gives CASSLVTGNTGELFF.